The 9 T cell receptor beta chains listed next were all sequenced from one sample in a study of cytomegalovirus exposure and HLA in healthy donors. Amplification used 60 Vbeta primers and 13 Jbeta primers. Clones were sequenced by immunoSEQ multiplex PCR, and TCRdb holds only the in-frame ones, with some missing. The sample lists about 74,000 clones, 60% to 75% occurring once. Sequencing was done on a sample of PBMCs. All receptors derive from a middle-aged woman in good health and CMV-seropositive.

CDR3 nucleotides: TGCGCCAGCAGCCCCGAGACAGGGCGGAATCAGCCCCAGCATTTT. Residues: CASSPETGRNQPQHF. J is TRBJ1-5 and V is TRBV5-1; TRBD1 agrees at 7 bases. Germline loops: CDR1 SGHRS, CDR2 YFSETQ. The junction had 8 bases not matched to a gene; V was cut back by 4 bases and J by 4 bases. The CDR3 loop spans 15 amino acids.

The chain is built from TRBV28 and TRBJ2-5, with D perhaps TRBD2 (5 bases). Per the germline V gene, CDR1 is MDHEN and CDR2 is SYDVKM. The germline V and J ends were trimmed by 2 bases and 5 bases, with 12 bases remaining between them. CDR3 length equals 14 residues. CDR3 protein: CASSLEGFGETQYF. CDR3 nucleotide sequence: TGTGCCAGCAGTTTAGAGGGCTTCGGGGAGACCCAGTACTTC.

The chain links TRBV19 to TRBJ1-6; D is uncertain. The CDR3 spans 15 residues. Germline V CDR1 and CDR2: LNHDA, SQIVND (reference sequence). Trimming pared 2 bases from V and 7 bases from J, leaving 12 bases between. CDR3 protein: CASSIFEASNSPLHF. CDR3 DNA: TGTGCCAGTAGTATATTCGAGGCTAGCAATTCACCCCTCCACTTT.

The V and J genes are TRBV6-5 and TRBJ2-7; D possibly corresponds to TRBD1 (6 bases). The germline V gene has CDR1 MNHEY and CDR2 SVGAGI. The CDR3 extends over 13 amino acids. V lost 6 bases and J 3 bases, leaving 12 bases between the germline ends. This CDR3 is CASSSQGDYEQYF. CDR3 in DNA: TGTGCCAGCAGCTCACAGGGTGACTACGAGCAGTACTTC.

CDR3 in DNA: TGTGCCAGCAGCTTAATTAGGGCAGGGACCTACGAGCAGTACTTC. Translation: CASSLIRAGTYEQYF. The chain uses TRBV7-9 and TRBJ2-7; the D gene is possibly TRBD1 (5 bases). The V end lost 2 bases, the J end lost 2 bases, and 13 bases lay between the germline ends. The germline V gene has CDR1 SEHNR and CDR2 FQNEAQ (reference sequence). The CDR3 runs 15 residues.

This clone was recorded once. J is TRBJ1-6 and V is TRBV30; tentative D call: TRBD1 (6 bases). The V gene lost 2 bases and the J gene lost 10 bases, with 21 bases spanning the gap. CDR1 GTSNPN and CDR2 SVGIG come from the germline V gene (reference sequence). The CDR3 runs to 16 residues. CDR3 sequence: CAWSNGQPEARSPLHF. In nucleotides, the CDR3 is TGTGCCTGGAGTAATGGACAGCCAGAGGCGCGCTCACCCCTCCACTTT.

The J gene is TRBJ2-5, the V gene TRBV6-5, with D maybe TRBD2 (6 bases). V gave up 6 bases and J gave up 6 bases, with 17 bases separating them. This CDR3 contains 14 residues. Per germline, CDR1 MNHEY and CDR2 SVGAGI. The DNA of the CDR3 is TGTGCCAGCAGCGTTCTAGCGAGTGGAAAGACCCAGTACTTC. It yields the protein CASSVLASGKTQYF.

This clone was recorded a few times. CDR3: CASSPPPDRQEGYTF. CDR3 bases: TGTGCCAGCAGCCCACCCCCGGACAGGCAAGAAGGCTACACCTTC. The genes are TRBV4-2 and TRBJ1-2, with 7 bases fitting TRBD1. CDR3 length: 15 residues. Trimming cost V 4 bases and J 8 bases; bases outside gene matches: 13. Germline V CDR1 and CDR2: LGHNA, YNFKEQ.

This clone is a singleton in its sample. The chain couples TRBV5-1 to TRBJ2-3; 7 bases align to TRBD1. J gave up 4 bases and V 4 bases, and 9 bases lay outside the gene matches. CDR1 SGHRS and CDR2 YFSETQ come from the germline V gene. CDR3 length: 15 amino acids. The CDR3 spells CASSKPGQIADTQYF. In DNA form, the CDR3 reads TGCGCCAGCAGCAAACCGGGACAGATCGCAGATACGCAGTATTTT.